This T cell receptor beta chain was obtained from a study of T cell clusters in autoimmune cytopenias. The CDR3 totals 13 residues. Germline V lookup: CDR1 LNHDA, CDR2 SQIVND (reference sequence). This clonotype is classed as medium-sized by frequency. About 37,500 genome equivalents of blood DNA were amplified for TRB. Multiplex touch-down PCR amplified TRB using TRB-A and TRB-B pools in one tube. TCRdb reprocessed the multiplex PCR reads and stores each CDR3 protein as one record, lacking DNA. Listed are thousands of distinct CDR3 sequences; under 6.5% falls within the top ten. Material for sequencing was peripheral blood. This sequence was found in a human donor with an autoimmune cytopenia or autoimmune hepatitis (not recorded which). The chain carries TRBV19 and TRBJ2-1; TCRdb reports TRBD2, a call that lacks DNA to check it against. The CDR3 protein is CASSILGSGEQFF.